The source of this T cell receptor beta chain is a study of T cells expressing NK-cell markers. Study as a whole: With respect to HCMV, seven of the eight sequenced donors were seropositive, and one was seronegative.

The germline CDR1 and CDR2 sequences are SQVTM and ANQGSEA. This CDR3 region has 14 residues. From the 5' RACE reads, TCRdb lists one entry per CDR3 protein and no DNA. The sample data list about 390,000 distinct CDR3 sequences. The sequenced sample consisted of blood T cells: a sorted CD56 or NKG2C T cell subset, CD4+ or CD8+ T cells, or bulk PBMC T cells (not recorded which). The receptor comes from a woman aged 45-65 years in good health. The chain recombines TRBV29-1 with TRBJ2-2; TCRdb's D gene call, TRBD2, goes unchecked for lack of DNA. CDR3 region: CSVASSGRSGELFF.